A single sample gave rise to the 21 T cell receptor beta chains below, sequenced in a study of blood T cell repertoires in COVID-19. The repertoire was sequenced with immunoSEQ multiplex PCR; TCRdb's copy has only in-frame clones and lacks some. Found here are 490,000 or so clones, roughly 90% of them singletons; the top ten hold less than 2%. The sequenced material came from PBMCs or T cells enriched from blood (not recorded which). These receptors came from a woman aged 40 to 50 who had recovered from COVID-19.

The J gene is TRBJ1-2, the V gene TRBV4-2; the match to TRBD1 covers 9 bases. The length of the CDR3 is 21 residues. Germline lookup yields CDR1 LGHNA and CDR2 YNFKEQ. V shed 4 bases, J shed 6 bases, and the junction held 27 bases outside the gene matches. This chain's CDR3 is CASSLRIIGPLDRGDLDGYTF. The CDR3 region has the DNA TGTGCCAGCAGCCTTAGAATAATTGGCCCGTTGGACAGGGGTGATTTAGATGGCTACACCTTC.

The chain employs TRBV5-4 and TRBJ2-2, with D perhaps TRBD2 (6 bases). V was shortened by 4 bases and J by 0 bases, with 10 bases between the two germline ends. The CDR3 extends over 15 amino acids. Germline V gene lookup returns CDR1 SGHNT and CDR2 YYREEE (reference sequence). This CDR3 is CASSPGTPNTGELFF. CDR3 sequence (DNA): TGTGCCAGCAGCCCCGGGACTCCGAACACCGGGGAGCTGTTTTTT.

CDR3: CASSVDGMVAGELFF. The CDR3 DNA sequence: TGTGCCAGCAGCGTAGACGGGATGGTGGCCGGGGAGCTGTTTTTT. The chain employs TRBV9 and TRBJ2-2; D is perhaps TRBD2 (5 bases). Trimming cost V 0 bases and J 6 bases, with 12 bases left between them. This CDR3 has 15 residues. CDR1 is SGDLS and CDR2 is YYNGEE in the germline V gene. The full variable domain, completed using reference TRBV9 and TRBJ2-2, is DSGVTQTPKHLITATGQRVTLRCSPRSGDLSVYWYQQSLDQGLQFLIQYYNGEERAKGNILERFSAQQFPDLHSELNLSSLELGDSALYFCASSVDGMVAGELFFGEGSRLTVL.

The chain uses TRBV6-2 or TRBV6-3 and TRBJ1-5; the D gene is possibly TRBD1 (6 bases). CDR3 length equals 13 residues. Germline assignment: CDR1 MNHEY and CDR2 SVGEGT. V was trimmed by 5 bases and J by 4 bases, leaving 9 bases between them. The CDR3 sequence: CASSITGNQPQHF. The CDR3, as DNA: TGTGCCAGCAGTATAACAGGGAATCAGCCCCAGCATTTT.

The chain recombines TRBV30 with TRBJ2-7; 9 nucleotides align to TRBD1. CDR3 length: 12 amino acids. The junction had 3 bases not matched to a gene; V was cut back by 5 bases and J by 4 bases. Per germline, CDR1 GTSNPN and CDR2 SVGIG (reference sequence). This CDR3 is CAWGGQGYEQYF. Here the CDR3 DNA reads TGTGCCTGGGGGGGACAGGGTTACGAGCAGTACTTC.

The chain is built from TRBV5-1 and TRBJ2-3, with 8 nucleotides matching TRBD1. The germline CDR1 and CDR2 sequences are SGHRS and YFSETQ. After removal of 4 bases from V and 4 bases from J, the junction contained 5 bases not matched to a gene. The CDR3 totals 14 residues. Here the CDR3 DNA reads TGCGCCAGCAGCCCAGGGGGCGGGTCAGATACGCAGTATTTT. Translated, it gives CASSPGGGSDTQYF.

The V and J genes are TRBV7-2 and TRBJ1-4; 7 nucleotides agree with TRBD1. The CDR3 consists of 16 residues. Germline V gene data show CDR1 as SGHTA and CDR2 as FQGNSA. J lost 6 bases, V lost 3 bases, and 10 bases had no gene match. The CDR3 loop is CASSLTGSLTDEKLFF. The DNA of the CDR3 is TGTGCCAGCAGCTTGACAGGGAGCCTAACCGATGAAAAACTGTTTTTT.

The rearrangement links TRBV24-1 to TRBJ2-2; no clear D. CDR3 length: 13 residues. Germline assignment: CDR1 KGHDR and CDR2 SFDVKD. V lost 4 bases to trimming and J lost 4 bases, with 6 bases between them. CDR3 sequence reads: CATSEFGTGELFF. The CDR3 DNA reads TGTGCCACCAGTGAATTCGGCACCGGGGAGCTGTTTTTT.

This sequence joins TRBV5-4 and TRBJ1-2, with D maybe TRBD1 (5 bases). CDR3 length: 13 amino acids. CDR1 SGHNT and CDR2 YYREEE come from the germline V gene (reference sequence). V lost 4 bases and J 10 bases, leaving 17 bases between the germline ends. The CDR3 DNA is TGTGCCAGCAGCCCAAGCCGGGACTTTAACTACACCTTC. Residues: CASSPSRDFNYTF.

The chain combines TRBV19 with TRBJ1-2; D is unclear. This CDR3 comprises 13 residues. Germline V gives CDR1 LNHDA, CDR2 SQIVND (reference sequence). V was shortened by 1 base and J by 5 bases, with 8 bases between the two germline ends. The CDR3 sequence: CASSIASQYGYTF. The DNA of the CDR3 is TGTGCCAGTAGTATAGCGTCCCAGTATGGCTACACCTTC.

The rearrangement joins TRBV29-1 to TRBJ2-5; 7 bases map to TRBD1. Per germline, CDR1 SQVTM and CDR2 ANQGSEA. This CDR3 region has 12 residues. With 4 bases clipped from V and 5 bases from J, the junction kept 4 bases outside the gene matches. The CDR3 region has the DNA TGCAGCGTTGGAAGGGGGCGGGAGACCCAGTACTTC. Its protein is CSVGRGRETQYF.

This chain connects TRBV3-1 (or the pseudogene TRBV3-2) to TRBJ2-1, with D hard to call. Germline V lookup: CDR1 LGHDT, CDR2 YNNKEL (reference sequence). V lost 0 bases to trimming and J lost 3 bases, with 6 bases between them. The CDR3 contains 14 residues. The CDR3 loop reads CASSQDLSYNEQFF. CDR3 nucleotides: TGTGCCAGCAGCCAAGATCTTAGCTACAATGAGCAGTTCTTC.

The chain uses TRBV5-5 and TRBJ1-2; 7 bases agree with TRBD1. From germline, CDR1 is SGHKS and CDR2 YYEKEE (reference sequence). The junction had 7 bases not matched to a gene; V was cut back by 0 bases and J by 5 bases. The CDR3 contains 15 residues. The CDR3: CASSLVGTEIYGYTF. Here the CDR3 DNA reads TGTGCCAGCAGCTTGGTTGGGACAGAGATTTATGGCTACACCTTC. Full variable domain (rest looked up from reference TRBV5-5 and TRBJ1-2): DAGVTQSPTHLIKTRGQQVTLRCSPISGHKSVSWYQQVLGQGPQFIFQYYEKEERGRGNFPDRFSARQFPNYSSELNVNALLLGDSALYLCASSLVGTEIYGYTFGSGTRLTVV.

DNA of the CDR3: TGTGCCAGTAGTTGGGGCAGGGCCAATCAGCCCCAGCATTTT. Amino acids: CASSWGRANQPQHF. J is TRBJ1-5 and V is TRBV19, with D tentatively TRBD1 (5 bases). Trimming removed 5 bases at V and 3 bases at J, with 11 bases between. Germline V gene data show CDR1 as LNHDA and CDR2 as SQIVND (reference sequence). The CDR3 length is 14 residues.

The chain uses TRBV30 and TRBJ1-2; weak D call: TRBD1 (6 bases). Germline loops: CDR1 GTSNPN, CDR2 SVGIG (reference sequence). The V and J ends lost 8 bases and 2 bases respectively, with 12 bases between them. The CDR3 has 12 amino acids. For the CDR3, the DNA is TGTGCCCTGGTAGGACAGAACTATGGCTACACCTTC. The encoded protein is CALVGQNYGYTF.

This clone was seen just once. The J gene is TRBJ2-7, the V gene TRBV6-5; D is undetermined. The V end was cut by 3 bases, the J end by 2 bases, with 11 bases between. In germline, CDR1 is MNHEY, CDR2 SVGAGI. The CDR3 contains 14 residues. CDR3 nucleotides: TGTGCCAGCAGTTATAGCTCGGCGCCCTACGAGCAGTACTTC. Its translation is CASSYSSAPYEQYF.

The V call is TRBV9, the J call TRBJ1-3, with D hard to call. The CDR3 consists of 12 residues. CDR1 and CDR2 (germline): SGDLS, YYNGEE. Between the trimmed V and J ends, which lost 4 bases and 3 bases, there was a span of 5 bases. The CDR3 DNA reads as TGTGCCAGCAGCCCCAGTGGAAACACCATATATTTT. It is translated as CASSPSGNTIYF. The full variable domain, its missing parts supplied by reference TRBV9 and TRBJ1-3, is DSGVTQTPKHLITATGQRVTLRCSPRSGDLSVYWYQQSLDQGLQFLIQYYNGEERAKGNILERFSAQQFPDLHSELNLSSLELGDSALYFCASSPSGNTIYFGEGSWLTVV.

In DNA, the CDR3 is TGTGCCAGCAGTTTATCGCCAGGGACTGCCAAAAACATTCAGTACTTC. It is translated as CASSLSPGTAKNIQYF. The chain has TRBV27 and TRBJ2-4; possible D gene TRBD2, 6 bases. Looked up from germline, CDR1 is MNHEY and CDR2 is SMNVEV (reference sequence). CDR3 size: 16 residues. Trimming took off 0 bases at V and 1 base at J, with 10 bases between the two ends.

J is TRBJ1-1 and V is TRBV19; D not resolved. CDR3 length: 12 amino acids. Trimming shortened V by 6 bases and J by 1 base, and 6 bases separated the two germline ends. The germline CDR1 and CDR2 sequences are LNHDA and SQIVND (reference sequence). The CDR3 loop reads CASRPGNTEAFF. CDR3 DNA: TGTGCCAGTAGACCCGGGAACACTGAAGCTTTCTTT.

The J gene is TRBJ2-1, the V gene TRBV6-2 or TRBV6-3; tentatively, D is TRBD2 (5 bases). Per germline, CDR1 MNHEY and CDR2 SVGEGT. This CDR3 comprises 16 residues. Trimming stripped 0 bases from V and 5 bases from J, with 14 bases between. In nucleotides, the CDR3 is TGTGCCAGCAGTTACTCGATAAAGGGAGTGGACAATGAGCAGTTCTTC. It encodes CASSYSIKGVDNEQFF.

The chain couples TRBV5-1 to TRBJ1-1; D gene ambiguous. V was trimmed by 4 bases and J by 4 bases, leaving 14 bases between them. Germline CDR1 is SGHRS and CDR2 is YFSETQ. The CDR3 contains 14 residues. CDR3 sequence (DNA): TGCGCCAGCAGCCCGACATCTTTTGGCACTGAAGCTTTCTTT. Encoded protein: CASSPTSFGTEAFF.